This TCR beta chain was identified in a study of technical replicates of blood from several donors. Measured with immunoSEQ multiplex PCR; TCRdb has only the in-frame clones, and not every one. This table has some 77,000 clones, about 86% appearing once. Germline V gives CDR1 SSHAT, CDR2 FNYEAQ (reference sequence). The CDR3 runs to 15 residues. Germline trimming cut 3 bases from V and 3 bases from J; bases unmatched to any gene: 4. The genes are TRBV7-7 and TRBJ2-7, with 11 bases fitting TRBD2. The sequenced sample was PBMCs. This TCR was sampled from a human donor in good health. Some clones in this sample may be carry-over from other donors' samples. This CDR3 is CASSFRSGGDYEQYF. The CDR3 nucleotides are TGTGCCAGCAGCTTCCGTAGCGGGGGGGACTACGAGCAGTACTTC.